A single sample gave rise to the 19 T cell receptor beta chains below, sequenced in a study of early T cells in non-severe SARS-CoV-2 infection. TCRdb redid the calling of the 5' RACE reads with MiXCR, one entry per CDR3 protein. The sample shows fewer than 25,000 distinct CDR3 sequences, 4.5% to 6% of them seen only once. Sequenced material: whole blood, taken at baseline. The receptors were sampled from an adult who was a healthcare worker with PCR-confirmed SARS-CoV-2 infection or an uninfected control (not recorded which).

This clonotype was found many times. The chain couples TRBV30 to TRBJ2-5, with TRBD2 matching over 11 bases. With 3 bases clipped from V and 5 bases from J, the junction kept 5 bases outside the gene matches. This CDR3 is 14 amino acids long. Per germline, CDR1 GTSNPN and CDR2 SVGIG (reference sequence). The CDR3 here is CAWRGSGGAETQYF. Written as DNA, the CDR3 is TGTGCCTGGAGGGGTAGCGGGGGGGCGGAGACCCAGTACTTC.

This clonotype was recorded many times. CDR3 loop: CASSYTFGGSNEQFF. Here the CDR3 DNA reads TGTGCCAGCAGTTATACTTTTGGGGGGTCCAATGAGCAGTTCTTC. This chain joins TRBV6-2 or TRBV6-3 and TRBJ2-1; tentative D call: TRBD2 (6 bases). V dropped 3 bases and J dropped 6 bases, with 15 bases sitting between them. Germline CDR1 reads MNHEY; CDR2 reads SVGEGT. This CDR3 has 15 residues.

This clonotype is termed medium-sized. V usage is TRBV20-1 and J usage is TRBJ2-4, with TRBD2 as a possible D gene (6 bases). In germline, CDR1 is DFQATT, CDR2 SNEGSKA (reference sequence). The CDR3 length is 14 residues. V lost 2 bases and J 12 bases, leaving 20 bases between the germline ends. In DNA form, the CDR3 reads TGCAGTGCTAGATCGGGGGAAACGAGGAAGGGTCAGTACTTC. Translation gives CSARSGETRKGQYF.

This clonotype was found a few times. The CDR3, as DNA: TGTGCCAGCAGCTTTATAGGGCAAGGAAACACCATATATTTT. Its protein product is CASSFIGQGNTIYF. V gene TRBV5-4 combines with J gene TRBJ1-3; D remains unclear. The CDR3 runs 14 residues. V was cut by 2 bases and J by 4 bases, with 10 bases left in between. In germline, CDR1 is SGHNT, CDR2 YYREEE (reference sequence).

The table lists this clonotype with many counts. The chain carries TRBV27 and TRBJ2-6; a weak D match, TRBD1 (6 bases). Germline V gene sequence: CDR1 MNHEY, CDR2 SMNVEV (reference sequence). Trimming removed 6 bases from V and 0 bases from J, with 12 bases in between. The CDR3 has 16 amino acids. The CDR3 here is CASRRDTFSGANVLTF. For the CDR3, the DNA is TGTGCCAGCAGAAGGGACACCTTCTCTGGGGCCAACGTCCTGACTTTC. The whole variable domain, filled in from reference TRBV27 and TRBJ2-6, reads EAQVTQNPRYLITVTGKKLTVTCSQNMNHEYMSWYRQDPGLGLRQIYYSMNVEVTDKGDVPEGYKVSRKEKRNFPLILESPSPNQTSLYFCASRRDTFSGANVLTFGAGSRLTVL.

There are many counts of this clonotype. This rearrangement joins TRBV10-3 to TRBJ2-7; tentatively, D is TRBD1 (5 bases). Germline loops: CDR1 ENHRY, CDR2 SYGVKD. V was cut by 5 bases and J by 2 bases, with 13 bases left in between. This CDR3 has 14 residues. The CDR3 DNA follows: TGTGCCATCAGTAAGACAGAGAAAACCTACGAGCAGTACTTC. This gives the protein CAISKTEKTYEQYF.

V usage is TRBV7-3 and J usage is TRBJ2-5; 7 bases map to TRBD2. V was pared by 5 bases and J by 5 bases, with 17 bases of the junction left unmatched. Germline lookup yields CDR1 SGHTA and CDR2 FQGTGA. The CDR3 is 17 residues long. The CDR3 coding sequence is TGTGCCAGCAGCCCCTTTCAGGGCGGGGGTACTGCGGAGACCCAGTACTTC. It encodes CASSPFQGGGTAETQYF.

The chain couples TRBV20-1 to TRBJ1-1; 9 nucleotides agree with TRBD1. The junction had 6 bases not matched to a gene; V was cut back by 5 bases and J by 5 bases. This CDR3 is built from 13 residues. CDR1 DFQATT and CDR2 SNEGSKA come from the germline V gene (reference sequence). CDR3 protein: CSAPGQGKTEAFF. CDR3 in DNA: TGCAGTGCTCCGGGACAGGGAAAGACTGAAGCTTTCTTT.

This clonotype occurred a few times. The rearrangement links TRBV7-3 to TRBJ2-2; unclear D gene. V lost 5 bases and J 0 bases, leaving 10 bases between the germline ends. From germline, CDR1 is SGHTA and CDR2 FQGTGA. The CDR3 is 15 amino acids. This CDR3 reads CASSPNPTNTGELFF. The CDR3 DNA reads as TGTGCCAGCAGCCCCAACCCTACGAACACCGGGGAGCTGTTTTTT. The full variable domain, its missing parts supplied by reference TRBV7-3 and TRBJ2-2, is GAGVSQTPSNKVTEKGKYVELRCDPISGHTALYWYRQSLGQGPEFLIYFQGTGAADDSGLPNDRFFAVRPEGSVSTLKIQRTERGDSAVYLCASSPNPTNTGELFFGEGSRLTVL.

This clonotype came up a few times. The chain recombines TRBV20-1 with TRBJ2-1; 9 bases fit TRBD1. CDR3 length: 14 amino acids. Trimming cost V 6 bases and J 5 bases; bases outside gene matches: 8. In germline, CDR1 is DFQATT, CDR2 SNEGSKA (reference sequence). The CDR3 region is CSALGGQGDNEQFF. Here the CDR3 DNA reads TGCAGTGCCCTCGGGGGACAGGGCGACAATGAGCAGTTCTTC.

This clonotype was detected many times. The chain employs TRBV6-5 and TRBJ1-2, with TRBD1 matching 9 bases. V gave up 6 bases and J gave up 7 bases; unmatched junction bases: 6. This CDR3 region has 13 residues. Germline assignment: CDR1 MNHEY and CDR2 SVGAGI. In DNA, the CDR3 is TGTGCCAGCAGGCCCACAGGGGGCTTTGGCTACACCTTC. Protein sequence: CASRPTGGFGYTF.

At least ten counts were recorded for this clonotype. At one end, the junction sequence differs from germline, possibly due to a read error. This chain connects TRBV25-1 to TRBJ2-7; D possibly uses TRBD1 or TRBD2 (5 bases each). Germline-derived CDR1 and CDR2 are MGHDK and SYGVNS. There are 14 residues in the CDR3. The CDR3 sequence: CASSSGTVSSRPVF. CDR3 nucleotides: TGTGCCAGCAGTTCCGGGACGGTATCGTCTCGCCCCGTCTTC.

In its sample, this clonotype was seen many times. The V call is TRBV25-1, the J call TRBJ1-2; 8 bases are a match to TRBD1. With V trimmed by 3 bases and J by 6 bases, 6 bases remained unmatched. CDR3 length equals 14 residues. Germline-derived CDR1 and CDR2 are MGHDK and SYGVNS. The CDR3 bases are TGTGCCAGCAGTGACGCGACAGGGGCGGATGGCTACACCTTC. Its translation: CASSDATGADGYTF.

The sample holds many counts of this clonotype. This rearrangement joins TRBV13 to TRBJ2-3; possibly TRBD1 for D (5 bases). This CDR3 region has 15 residues. V dropped 5 bases and J dropped 2 bases, with 14 bases sitting between them. Germline lookup yields CDR1 PRHDT and CDR2 FYEKMQ (reference sequence). The CDR3 is CASSPRLGPTDTQYF. The CDR3 DNA reads TGTGCCAGCAGCCCCCGACTGGGGCCCACAGATACGCAGTATTTT.

The chain uses TRBV6-5 and TRBJ1-2; the D gene is possibly TRBD1 (6 bases). Trimming stripped 3 bases from V and 2 bases from J, with 10 bases between. The CDR3 contains 14 residues. The germline CDR1 and CDR2 sequences are MNHEY and SVGAGI. Here the CDR3 reads CASSYGTPNYGYTF. The CDR3 nucleotides read TGTGCCAGCAGTTATGGGACACCGAACTATGGCTACACCTTC.

The chain is built from TRBV11-3 and TRBJ2-1; the match to TRBD1 covers 10 bases. The CDR3 runs to 15 residues. The V gene end was trimmed by 0 bases and the J gene end by 6 bases; junction bases not matched to a gene: 2. Looked up from germline, CDR1 is SGHNT and CDR2 is YENEEA. Here the CDR3 reads CASSLEGQGSNEQFF. DNA for the CDR3: TGTGCCAGCAGCTTAGAGGGACAGGGGTCCAATGAGCAGTTCTTC.

The chain combines TRBV29-1 with TRBJ2-6; no reliable D call. CDR1 and CDR2 from the germline V gene are SQVTM and ANQGSEA. Trimming pared 5 bases from V and 2 bases from J, leaving 10 bases between. The CDR3 is 14 amino acids. CDR3 in amino acids: CSVTETTGANVLTF. CDR3 in DNA: TGCAGCGTTACAGAAACGACTGGGGCCAACGTCCTGACTTTC.

This clonotype is medium-sized within its sample. The V gene is TRBV6-5, the J gene TRBJ2-3; 8 bases line up with TRBD2. Germline V gene lookup returns CDR1 MNHEY and CDR2 SVGAGI. Trimming removed 4 bases from V and 2 bases from J; junction bases left unmatched: 5. This CDR3 is built from 15 residues. CDR3 nucleotide sequence: TGTGCCAGCAGTTTCCAGCGGGGGCCCACAGATACGCAGTATTTT. It encodes CASSFQRGPTDTQYF.

This clonotype was recorded at least ten times. The chain recombines TRBV19 with TRBJ2-1, with 8 nucleotides matching TRBD1. This CDR3 contains 15 residues. CDR1 and CDR2 from the germline V gene are LNHDA and SQIVND (reference sequence). J gave up 7 bases and V 2 bases, and 7 bases lay outside the gene matches. CDR3 nucleotide sequence: TGTGCCAGTAGTATAAGTCCAGGGGGCGGGAATGAGCAGTTCTTC. This translates into CASSISPGGGNEQFF. Based on the CDR3 plus reference TRBV19 and TRBJ2-1, the full variable domain is DGGITQSPKYLFRKEGQNVTLSCEQNLNHDAMYWYRQDPGQGLRLIYYSQIVNDFQKGDIAEGYSVSREKKESFPLTVTSAQKNPTAFYLCASSISPGGGNEQFFGPGTRLTVL.